This entry features one T cell receptor (beta chain) sequence. The sample is drawn from a study of blood T cell repertoires in COVID-19. Germline V gene sequence: CDR1 SGHRS, CDR2 YFSETQ. V trimming: 4 bases; J trimming: 9 bases; junction bases outside the gene matches: 8. The CDR3 has 14 amino acids. Assay used: immunoSEQ multiplex PCR; TCRdb lists only in-frame clones, some missing. Of a few hundred thousand clones listed, approximately 78% are singletons. The genes are TRBV5-1 and TRBJ2-1, with TRBD1 matching over 9 bases. Sequencing was carried out using peripheral blood. This receptor was taken from a woman between 18 and 29 years old with acute or convalescent COVID-19. As DNA, the CDR3 is TGCGCCAGCAGCAAGGACAGGGGTCCCAGTGAGCAGTTCTTC. It encodes CASSKDRGPSEQFF.